These 32 T cell receptor beta chains came from one sample sequenced in a study of cytomegalovirus exposure and HLA in healthy donors. A multiplex PCR was run with 60 Vbeta primers and 13 Jbeta primers. Clones were read by immunoSEQ multiplex PCR, and TCRdb kept only the in-frame ones, dropping some. This table has more than 130,000 clones, roughly 78% appearing once. Sequenced material: PBMCs. These receptors came from a man aged 25 to 45 in good health and CMV-seronegative.

The chain links TRBV9 to TRBJ1-3; TRBD1 matches at 8 bases. CDR1 and CDR2 (germline): SGDLS, YYNGEE. Unmatched junction bases numbered 10, after V lost 3 bases and J lost 2 bases. The CDR3 is made up of 17 amino acids. Here the CDR3 reads CASSAGTWTGPGNTIYF. Written as DNA, the CDR3 is TGTGCCAGCAGCGCAGGAACTTGGACAGGGCCTGGAAACACCATATATTTT.

The V and J genes are TRBV4-2 and TRBJ2-2; maybe TRBD2 (6 bases). The CDR3 totals 16 residues. Germline CDR1 is LGHNA and CDR2 is YNFKEQ. The ends were cut back, 0 bases at V and 9 bases at J, with 17 bases in the middle. In nucleotides, the CDR3 is TGTGCCAGCAGCCAAGATAGAACTAGCCCTGTTAGGGAGCTGTTTTTT. Encoded protein: CASSQDRTSPVRELFF.

The rearrangement joins TRBV27 to TRBJ2-7; 7 nucleotides line up with TRBD1. This CDR3 region has 13 residues. The V and J ends lost 7 bases and 3 bases, in that order; junction bases with no gene match: 6. Germline V gives CDR1 MNHEY, CDR2 SMNVEV (reference sequence). The CDR3 DNA sequence: TGTGCCAGCATCCCGGCAGGGGGCTACGAGCAGTACTTC. It codes for CASIPAGGYEQYF.

Comments on this clone: The junction differs from germline at one of its ends, possibly a read error. The rearrangement uses TRBV10-1 and TRBJ2-3; D call uncertain. This CDR3 has 16 residues. CDR1 and CDR2 from the germline V gene are WNHNN and SYGVQD (reference sequence). This chain's CDR3 is CASSEFNTPSTDTQYF. The CDR3 bases are TGCGCCAGCAGCGAGTTCAACACACCTAGCACAGATACGCAGTATTTT.

V usage is TRBV4-2 and J usage is TRBJ1-1, with a possible D match to TRBD1 (5 bases). The germline V gene encodes CDR1 LGHNA and CDR2 YNFKEQ. The CDR3 totals 16 residues. The ends were cut back, 0 bases at V and 3 bases at J, with 14 bases in the middle. Here the CDR3 DNA reads TGTGCCAGCAGCCAAGAATACCAGGGCGGCGACACTGAAGCTTTCTTT. Translating gives CASSQEYQGGDTEAFF.

The chain combines TRBV4-1 with TRBJ1-2; D unresolved. V lost 0 bases to trimming and J lost 5 bases, with 7 bases between them. Germline lookup yields CDR1 MGHRA and CDR2 YSYEKL. CDR3 size: 13 residues. The CDR3 DNA sequence: TGCGCCAGCAGCCAAGATTCCCTGTATGGCTACACCTTC. This translates into CASSQDSLYGYTF.

J is TRBJ2-3 and V is TRBV13; 9 bases align to TRBD2. The V gene's germline CDR1 is PRHDT and CDR2 FYEKMQ (reference sequence). V shed 8 bases, J shed 2 bases, and the junction held 8 bases outside the gene matches. The CDR3 totals 15 residues. DNA of the CDR3: TGTGCCAGCCAGCTAGCGGGGACTATCACAGATACGCAGTATTTT. It yields the protein CASQLAGTITDTQYF.

This clone was seen a few times. V gene TRBV29-1 combines with J gene TRBJ1-1, with 7 bases fitting TRBD1. Losses at the gene ends were 6 bases for V and 1 base for J; bases not matched to a gene: 2. Germline CDR1 and CDR2: SQVTM and ANQGSEA. This CDR3 spans 12 amino acids. CDR3 DNA sequence: TGCAGCGTCGACAGGGCGAACACTGAAGCTTTCTTT. Translating gives CSVDRANTEAFF.

The rearrangement uses TRBV2 and TRBJ2-1; perhaps TRBD2 as D (6 bases). The CDR3 extends over 15 amino acids. Germline V gene data show CDR1 as SNHLY and CDR2 as FYNNEI. The germline V and J ends were trimmed by 4 bases and 3 bases, with 13 bases remaining between them. For the CDR3, the DNA is TGTGCCAGCAGTGGGCTAGCGCATAACTACAATGAGCAGTTCTTC. Protein sequence: CASSGLAHNYNEQFF.

V usage is TRBV29-1 and J usage is TRBJ2-3, with 11 nucleotides matching TRBD2. Germline V gene sequence: CDR1 SQVTM, CDR2 ANQGSEA. CDR3 length equals 14 residues. After removal of 3 bases from V and 8 bases from J, the junction contained 7 bases not matched to a gene. The CDR3 region has the DNA TGCAGCGTTGATGGGACTAGCGGACCGGGTACGCAGTATTTT. The encoded protein is CSVDGTSGPGTQYF.

This clone was seen once. The rearrangement links TRBV14 to TRBJ2-7; TRBD2 matches 12 bases. Germline CDR1 is SGHDN and CDR2 is FVKESK. V lost 2 bases and J lost 2; bases outside the gene matches: 7. This CDR3 is built from 17 residues. CDR3 sequence reads: CASSQSLLAGGTYEQYF. CDR3 sequence (DNA): TGTGCCAGCAGCCAATCCCTACTAGCGGGGGGAACCTACGAGCAGTACTTC. The full variable domain, its missing parts supplied by reference TRBV14 and TRBJ2-7, is EAGVTQFPSHSVIEKGQTVTLRCDPISGHDNLYWYRRVMGKEIKFLLHFVKESKQDESGMPNNRFLAERTGGTYSTLKVQPAELEDSGVYFCASSQSLLAGGTYEQYFGPGTRLTVT.

The J gene is TRBJ2-2, the V gene TRBV28; D uncertain. The CDR3 has 11 amino acids. V was cut by 8 bases and J by 5 bases, with 6 bases left in between. Germline lookup yields CDR1 MDHEN and CDR2 SYDVKM. CDR3 DNA sequence: TGTGCCAGCGAGGAAACCGGGGAGCTGTTTTTT. As protein: CASEETGELFF. The full variable domain, completed using reference TRBV28 and TRBJ2-2, is DVKVTQSSRYLVKRTGEKVFLECVQDMDHENMFWYRQDPGLGLRLIYFSYDVKMKEKGDIPEGYSVSREKKERFSLILESASTNQTSMYLCASEETGELFFGEGSRLTVL.

The chain uses TRBV6-5 and TRBJ2-7, with 7 bases fitting TRBD2. The CDR3 contains 15 residues. Germline CDR1 and CDR2: MNHEY and SVGAGI. Trimming took 5 bases from V and 0 from J; bases not matched to a gene: 7. CDR3 bases: TGTGCCAGCAGTGACTGGGGGGGACCCTCCTACGAGCAGTACTTC. Its protein product is CASSDWGGPSYEQYF.

The V gene is TRBV4-1, the J gene TRBJ1-4; perhaps TRBD1 as D (6 bases). CDR1 and CDR2 from the germline V gene are MGHRA and YSYEKL. V shed 0 bases and J shed 5 bases, with 13 bases lying between them. This CDR3 region has 16 residues. The CDR3 protein is CASSQDQYRANEKLFF. CDR3 bases: TGCGCCAGCAGCCAAGATCAATACAGGGCCAATGAAAAACTGTTTTTT.

This rearrangement joins TRBV5-1 to TRBJ1-4; TRBD1 is a possible D gene (5 bases). Looked up from germline, CDR1 is SGHRS and CDR2 is YFSETQ. V was clipped by 4 bases and J by 8 bases, with 9 bases between them. The CDR3 contains 12 residues. For the CDR3, the DNA is TGCGCCAGCAGCCTGGACATGGAAAAACTGTTTTTT. Translation gives CASSLDMEKLFF.

The chain uses TRBV5-8 and TRBJ2-5; perhaps TRBD2 as D (5 bases). The V end was cut by 0 bases, the J end by 1 base, with 10 bases between. Germline CDR1 reads SGHTS; CDR2 reads YDEGEE. CDR3 length: 15 amino acids. This CDR3 is CASSLAGLGQETQYF. The CDR3 nucleotides read TGTGCCAGCAGCTTGGCGGGATTAGGCCAAGAGACCCAGTACTTC.

With respect to this clone: One end of the junction does not line up with germline, which may come from a read error. V usage is TRBV30 and J usage is TRBJ1-5; a weak D match, TRBD1 (6 bases). Germline CDR1 reads GTSNPN; CDR2 reads SVGIG (reference sequence). This CDR3 comprises 18 residues. The CDR3 region is CAWSAETGIGRQDPPQNF. The CDR3 nucleotides read TGTGCCTGGAGTGCGGAAACAGGGATCGGGAGGCAGGACCCGCCCCAGAATTTT.

The chain carries TRBV27 and TRBJ1-2; no clear D. The CDR3 has 10 residues. Germline V gives CDR1 MNHEY, CDR2 SMNVEV (reference sequence). Trimming pared 4 bases from V and 8 bases from J, leaving 5 bases between. The CDR3 DNA is TGTGCCAGCAGTTCTAGGGGCTACACCTTC. It codes for CASSSRGYTF.

The chain carries TRBV18 and TRBJ1-3; no definite D call. V was cut by 0 bases and J by 0 bases, with 12 bases left in between. Germline CDR1 is KGHSH and CDR2 is LQKENI. The CDR3 consists of 17 residues. CDR3 nucleotides: TGTGCCAGCTCACCACCTCGGCAGGCAAGCTCTGGAAACACCATATATTTT. This gives the protein CASSPPRQASSGNTIYF.

Note on this clone: Other DNA sequences within the sample encode an identical CDR3. This sequence joins TRBV18 and TRBJ1-5; TRBD1 matches 7 bases. The CDR3 consists of 14 residues. The V gene's germline CDR1 is KGHSH and CDR2 LQKENI. Trimming at V came to 1 base and at J to 5 bases, leaving 2 bases not matched to a gene. The CDR3 DNA is TGTGCCAGCTCACCACGGACAGGAGATCAGCCCCAGCATTTT. Translation: CASSPRTGDQPQHF.

V usage is TRBV5-1 and J usage is TRBJ2-5, with TRBD2 matching over 7 bases. V shed 1 base, J shed 0 bases, and the junction held 6 bases outside the gene matches. The CDR3 has 16 amino acids. The germline V gene has CDR1 SGHRS and CDR2 YFSETQ. CDR3 nucleotides: TGCGCCAGCAGCTTGACCAGCGGGACGTACCAAGAGACCCAGTACTTC. Translating it yields CASSLTSGTYQETQYF.

The rearrangement uses TRBV6-5 and TRBJ1-1, with D hard to call. The CDR3 length is 16 residues. The ends were cut back, 0 bases at V and 0 bases at J, with 11 bases in the middle. CDR1 is MNHEY, CDR2 SVGAGI, per germline. The DNA of the CDR3 is TGTGCCAGCAGTTACTCACCAAACAGCCTGAACACTGAAGCTTTCTTT. Translating it yields CASSYSPNSLNTEAFF.

This clone was counted once. The chain couples TRBV28 to TRBJ2-7, with 8 bases matching TRBD1. V shed 6 bases, J shed 5 bases, and the junction held 6 bases outside the gene matches. The V gene's germline CDR1 is MDHEN and CDR2 SYDVKM. The length of the CDR3 is 13 residues. CDR3 coding DNA: TGTGCCAGCAGAAGGACAGGGAACCACGAGCAGTACTTC. Encoded protein: CASRRTGNHEQYF.

V usage is TRBV2 and J usage is TRBJ1-6; TRBD1 agrees at 9 bases. Germline CDR1 reads SNHLY; CDR2 reads FYNNEI. The CDR3 consists of 16 residues. Trimming took 5 bases from V and 2 from J; bases not matched to a gene: 4. DNA for the CDR3: TGTGCCAGCAGTCCCGACAGGGGGACCTATAATTCACCCCTCCACTTT. It specifies CASSPDRGTYNSPLHF.

This sequence joins TRBV7-9 and TRBJ2-1; TRBD1 might be the D (5 bases). Trimming cost V 3 bases and J 5 bases, with 5 bases left between them. This CDR3 has 12 amino acids. In germline, CDR1 is SEHNR, CDR2 FQNEAQ (reference sequence). CDR3 in amino acids: CASSLDNNEQFF. The CDR3 coding sequence is TGTGCCAGCAGCTTGGACAACAATGAGCAGTTCTTC. Filled out from reference TRBV7-9 and TRBJ2-1, the complete variable domain reads DTGVSQNPRHKITKRGQNVTFRCDPISEHNRLYWYRQTLGQGPEFLTYFQNEAQLEKSRLLSDRFSAERPKGSFSTLEIQRTEQGDSAMYLCASSLDNNEQFFGPGTRLTVL.

V usage is TRBV30 and J usage is TRBJ1-4; maybe TRBD1 (5 bases). Germline V gene lookup returns CDR1 GTSNPN and CDR2 SVGIG (reference sequence). The ends were cut back, 1 base at V and 7 bases at J, with 16 bases in the middle. This CDR3 has 15 residues. The CDR3 bases are TGTGCCTGGAGTGGACAGACAGTCACCGCTGAAAAACTGTTTTTT. Translation: CAWSGQTVTAEKLFF.

This clone was detected a few times. The rearrangement links TRBV13 to TRBJ2-7, with 9 bases that match TRBD2. CDR1 and CDR2 from the germline V gene are PRHDT and FYEKMQ (reference sequence). The CDR3 runs 15 residues. J was trimmed by 2 bases and V by 6 bases; bases with no gene match: 8. The CDR3 region is CASRWRGGKPYEQYF. The CDR3 bases are TGTGCCAGCAGATGGCGGGGGGGTAAACCCTACGAGCAGTACTTC.

The V gene is TRBV5-1, the J gene TRBJ2-2, with TRBD1 identical over 11 bases. Germline trimming cut 4 bases from V and 4 bases from J; bases unmatched to any gene: 6. The CDR3 loop spans 16 amino acids. Germline CDR1 SGHRS, CDR2 YFSETQ. The CDR3 nucleotides are TGCGCCAGCAGCGCCCCCGGGACAGGGGGCACCGGGGAGCTGTTTTTT. Translated: CASSAPGTGGTGELFF.

The CDR3 here is CASSTGTSGGYNEQFF. CDR3 DNA: TGCGCCAGCAGCACGGGGACTAGCGGGGGGTACAATGAGCAGTTCTTC. This chain joins TRBV5-1 and TRBJ2-1; 15 bases agree with TRBD2. CDR1 is SGHRS, CDR2 YFSETQ, per germline. This CDR3 is 16 amino acids long. The V and J ends lost 4 bases and 4 bases, in that order; junction bases with no gene match: 3.

This clone is labeled as medium-sized (0.01 to 0.1%). V gene TRBV2 combines with J gene TRBJ1-4; D ambiguous. This CDR3 has 14 residues. The V gene lost 4 bases and the J gene lost 8 bases, with 14 bases spanning the gap. The germline V gene encodes CDR1 SNHLY and CDR2 FYNNEI. CDR3 sequence: CASSAQIDGEKLFF. The DNA for the CDR3 is TGTGCCAGCAGTGCACAGATTGATGGGGAAAAACTGTTTTTT.

The chain carries TRBV7-8 and TRBJ1-5; no clear D. Germline V CDR1 and CDR2: SGHVS, FQNEAQ. V dropped 4 bases and J dropped 1 base, with 11 bases sitting between them. CDR3 length: 15 residues. CDR3 in amino acids: CASSYGWRSNQPQHF. CDR3 nucleotides: TGTGCCAGCAGCTACGGGTGGCGGAGCAATCAGCCCCAGCATTTT.

The chain has TRBV6-1 and TRBJ1-6; D perhaps matches TRBD1 (6 bases). V lost 7 bases to trimming and J lost 9 bases, with 10 bases between them. The CDR3 contains 12 residues. Germline V gene sequence: CDR1 MNHNS, CDR2 SASEGT. The CDR3 spells CASKGDGSPLHF. CDR3 coding DNA: TGTGCCAGCAAGGGGGATGGTTCACCCCTCCACTTT.